Listed here is a single T cell receptor beta chain. What it binds is unknown. Clones were sequenced by immunoSEQ multiplex PCR, and TCRdb holds only the in-frame ones, with some missing. The sample carries some 84,000 clones, 86% recorded once. This sample is part of a study of cytotoxic CD8 clonotypes in ibrutinib-treated CLL. CDR3 length equals 16 residues. V was pared by 4 bases and J by 6 bases, with 8 bases of the junction left unmatched. Germline CDR1 reads MGHDK; CDR2 reads SYGVNS. Study findings and constraints: Clonality at baseline surpassed age-matched healthy donors and tracked circulating CD8+ T-cell counts. Higher clonality was seen at ibrutinib response and a return toward baseline at progression.

The receptor was isolated from a human donor with chronic lymphocytic leukemia. The chain has TRBV25-1 and TRBJ2-1, with 11 bases that match TRBD2. The sequenced sample was PBMCs, obtained before ibrutinib treatment. The CDR3 DNA follows: TGTGCCAGCAGTGGGCCGGGACTAGCGGTTAGCAATGAGCAGTTCTTC. It is translated as CASSGPGLAVSNEQFF. The full variable domain, its missing parts supplied by reference TRBV25-1 and TRBJ2-1, is EADIYQTPRYLVIGTGKKITLECSQTMGHDKMYWYQQDPGMELHLIHYSYGVNSTEKGDLSSESTVSRIRTEHFPLTLESARPSHTSQYLCASSGPGLAVSNEQFFGPGTRLTVL.